These T cell receptor beta chains were read from a single sample in a study of blood T cells in healthy people across ages. From the 5' RACE reads, TCRdb called clonotypes with MiXCR, one entry per CDR3 protein. The profile covers fewer than 900,000 distinct CDR3 sequences, with around 45% appearing a single time and roughly a third taken by the ten largest. Input material: blood. The receptors originated from a woman in her fifties or sixties in good health. Both conserved end residues are part of each CDR3. D genes are given only for firm matches. Size values are once, few and many counts, or a class for expanded clones, and some rows have none.

j_gene: TRBJ2-5; len: 14; abundance: NA; v_gene: TRBV27; d_gene: TRBD1; CDR3nt: TGTGCCAGCAGTTTTACAGGGGGGACGGAGACCCAGTACTTC; CDR3aa: CASSFTGGTETQYF
j_gene: TRBJ2-3; len: 15; abundance: NA; v_gene: TRBV7-2; d_gene: TRBD2; CDR3nt: TGTGCCAGCAGCTTAGTGGGGACTAGCACACATACGCAGTATTTT; CDR3aa: CASSLVGTSTHTQYF
j_gene: TRBJ2-3; len: 17; abundance: NA; v_gene: TRBV28; d_gene: TRBD2; CDR3nt: TGTGCCAGCAGTACGACTCTAGCGGGAGGTACCACAGATACGCAGTATTTT; CDR3aa: CASSTTLAGGTTDTQYF
j_gene: TRBJ2-7; len: 16; abundance: NA; v_gene: TRBV3-1; d_gene: TRBD1; CDR3nt: TGTGCCAGCAGCCAAGACGTGACAGGGAACGCGTACGAGCAGTACTTC; CDR3aa: CASSQDVTGNAYEQYF
j_gene: TRBJ2-1; len: 13; abundance: NA; v_gene: TRBV6-5; d_gene: NA; CDR3nt: TGTGCCAGCAGTTACTTCCCAGGGAGTGAGCAGTTCTTC; CDR3aa: CASSYFPGSEQFF
j_gene: TRBJ2-1; len: 18; abundance: many; v_gene: TRBV4-3; d_gene: TRBD2; CDR3nt: TGCGCCAGCAGCCAAGATTTTGTCGGACTAGCGAGCCGGGATGAGCAGTTCTTC; CDR3aa: CASSQDFVGLASRDEQFF
j_gene: TRBJ1-5; len: 14; abundance: NA; v_gene: TRBV6-1; d_gene: NA; CDR3nt: TGTGCCAGCGGACCAGGGTTGTCCATTCAGCCCCAGCATTTT; CDR3aa: CASGPGLSIQPQHF
j_gene: TRBJ2-4; len: 17; abundance: NA; v_gene: TRBV7-2; d_gene: TRBD2; CDR3nt: TGTGCCAGCAGCCCATTTGGAATAGCGGGATATGGAAACATTCAGTACTTC; CDR3aa: CASSPFGIAGYGNIQYF
j_gene: TRBJ1-5; len: 15; abundance: few; v_gene: TRBV20-1; d_gene: TRBD1; CDR3nt: TGCAGTGCTAATGGACAGGGGGCAGGAGATCAGCCCCAGCATTTT; CDR3aa: CSANGQGAGDQPQHF
j_gene: TRBJ2-1; len: 15; abundance: NA; v_gene: TRBV10-3; d_gene: TRBD2; CDR3nt: TGTGCCGTCAGTGTGTCTAGCGGGACCTACAATGAGCAGTTCTTC; CDR3aa: CAVSVSSGTYNEQFF
j_gene: TRBJ2-1; len: 11; abundance: many; v_gene: TRBV29-1; d_gene: NA; CDR3nt: TGCAGCGTTGAACCTGACAATGAGCAGTTCTTC; CDR3aa: CSVEPDNEQFF
j_gene: TRBJ2-1; len: 17; abundance: NA; v_gene: TRBV20-1; d_gene: TRBD2; CDR3nt: TGCAGTGCTAGATCTAGGTCGGGAGGGCCGTCCTACAATGAGCAGTTCTTC; CDR3aa: CSARSRSGGPSYNEQFF
j_gene: TRBJ1-6; len: 17; abundance: NA; v_gene: TRBV12-3/TRBV12-4; d_gene: NA; CDR3nt: TGTGCCAGCAGGGGGGCAGGGGCTAGGGGGTCGAATTCGCCCCTCCACTTT; CDR3aa: CASRGAGARGSNSPLHF
j_gene: TRBJ1-2; len: 14; abundance: few; v_gene: TRBV6-6; d_gene: NA; CDR3nt: TGTGCCAGCAGTTCCCCCGGGGGGGGCCTCGGGTACACCTTC; CDR3aa: CASSSPGGGLGYTF
j_gene: TRBJ2-1; len: 16; abundance: NA; v_gene: TRBV30; d_gene: TRBD2; CDR3nt: TGTGCCTGGAGGGCCGGGACTAGCGGGAGGAACAATGAGCAGTTCTTC; CDR3aa: CAWRAGTSGRNNEQFF
j_gene: TRBJ2-6; len: 17; abundance: NA; v_gene: TRBV6-5; d_gene: NA; CDR3nt: TGTGCCAGCAGTTACTCGGGGCGGAGCTCTGGGGCCAACGTCCTGACTTTC; CDR3aa: CASSYSGRSSGANVLTF
j_gene: TRBJ2-7; len: 15; abundance: few; v_gene: TRBV20-1; d_gene: TRBD2; CDR3nt: TGCAGTGCTAGAGGGGAGCGGGGGGGGCCCTACGAGCAGTACTTC; CDR3aa: CSARGERGGPYEQYF
j_gene: TRBJ2-1; len: 15; abundance: NA; v_gene: TRBV6-4; d_gene: TRBD2; CDR3nt: TGTGCCAGCAGTGACTCGCTAGCGGGGGGAGGTGAGCAGTTCTTC; CDR3aa: CASSDSLAGGGEQFF
j_gene: TRBJ2-6; len: 17; abundance: NA; v_gene: TRBV28; d_gene: NA; CDR3nt: TGTGCCAGCAGTTTACGGGTCACCACATCTGGGGCCAACGTCCTGACTTTC; CDR3aa: CASSLRVTTSGANVLTF
j_gene: TRBJ1-6; len: 16; abundance: few; v_gene: TRBV27; d_gene: NA; CDR3nt: TGTGCCAGCACTACGGCTCGCGGGACCTATAATTCACCCCTCCACTTT; CDR3aa: CASTTARGTYNSPLHF
j_gene: TRBJ2-5; len: 14; abundance: few; v_gene: TRBV12-3/TRBV12-4; d_gene: TRBD1; CDR3nt: TGTGCCAGCAGTTTACAGGGGGCCTTGAAGACCCAGTACTTC; CDR3aa: CASSLQGALKTQYF
j_gene: TRBJ2-7; len: 14; abundance: NA; v_gene: TRBV2; d_gene: NA; CDR3nt: TGTGCCAGCTCGTGGGCGACGGCCCAAAACGAGCAGTACTTC; CDR3aa: CASSWATAQNEQYF
j_gene: TRBJ2-7; len: 16; abundance: NA; v_gene: TRBV15; d_gene: TRBD1; CDR3nt: TGTGCCACCAGCAGAGCCTTAGCCTCGACAGGGGCCGAGCAGTACTTC; CDR3aa: CATSRALASTGAEQYF
j_gene: TRBJ2-7; len: 13; abundance: NA; v_gene: TRBV20-1; d_gene: TRBD2; CDR3nt: TGCAGTGGTCCCGATGGGACTACCTACGAGCAGTACTTC; CDR3aa: CSGPDGTTYEQYF
j_gene: TRBJ2-7; len: 16; abundance: few; v_gene: TRBV7-9; d_gene: TRBD2; CDR3nt: TGTGCCAGCAGCCCGGTGGGCGGGAGTACCTCCTACGAGCAGTACTTC; CDR3aa: CASSPVGGSTSYEQYF
j_gene: TRBJ1-2; len: 13; abundance: many; v_gene: TRBV6-2/TRBV6-3; d_gene: TRBD1; CDR3nt: TGTGCCAGCAGCTCGACAGGGAACTATGGCTACACCTTC; CDR3aa: CASSSTGNYGYTF
j_gene: TRBJ2-6; len: 17; abundance: NA; v_gene: TRBV28; d_gene: NA; CDR3nt: TGTGCCACCGGGGCGGGACATCAAATCTCTGGGGCCAACGTCCTGACTTTC; CDR3aa: CATGAGHQISGANVLTF
j_gene: TRBJ1-6; len: 15; abundance: few; v_gene: TRBV14; d_gene: NA; CDR3nt: TGTGCCAGCAGTTACACGGGGTTTTATAATTCACCCCTCCACTTT; CDR3aa: CASSYTGFYNSPLHF
j_gene: TRBJ1-4; len: 14; abundance: NA; v_gene: TRBV20-1; d_gene: NA; CDR3nt: TGCAGTGCTGCGCCAGGTCTTGGGAATGAAAAACTGTTTTTT; CDR3aa: CSAAPGLGNEKLFF
j_gene: TRBJ2-1; len: 16; abundance: few; v_gene: TRBV2; d_gene: TRBD2; CDR3nt: TGTGCCAGCAGCCTAAAGGTAGCGGGAGGTTACAATGAGCAGTTCTTC; CDR3aa: CASSLKVAGGYNEQFF
j_gene: TRBJ2-1; len: 15; abundance: once; v_gene: TRBV6-6; d_gene: NA; CDR3nt: TGTGCCAGCAGCAGCAGACAGGTTTCCTACAATGAGCAGTTCTTC; CDR3aa: CASSSRQVSYNEQFF
j_gene: TRBJ2-1; len: 16; abundance: NA; v_gene: TRBV6-5; d_gene: TRBD2; CDR3nt: TGTGCCAGCACCCGAGGGACTAGCGGGAGGGCCTCTGAGCAGTTCTTC; CDR3aa: CASTRGTSGRASEQFF
j_gene: TRBJ2-2; len: 18; abundance: NA; v_gene: TRBV4-3; d_gene: TRBD2; CDR3nt: TGCGCCAGCAGCCAAGAAGTCCTAGCGGGAGCTCGTTCCGGGGAGCTGTTTTTT; CDR3aa: CASSQEVLAGARSGELFF
j_gene: TRBJ1-2; len: 14; abundance: NA; v_gene: TRBV10-3; d_gene: NA; CDR3nt: TGTGCCATCAGTGACGTCCGCTCAAACTATGGCTACACCTTC; CDR3aa: CAISDVRSNYGYTF
j_gene: TRBJ1-1; len: 13; abundance: few; v_gene: TRBV7-9; d_gene: TRBD1; CDR3nt: TGTGCCAGCAACTACAGGGGATCGGGTGAAGCTTTCTTT; CDR3aa: CASNYRGSGEAFF
j_gene: TRBJ2-7; len: 13; abundance: NA; v_gene: TRBV6-6; d_gene: NA; CDR3nt: TGTGCCAGCCGACCGACTGAGGACTACGAGCAGTACTTC; CDR3aa: CASRPTEDYEQYF
j_gene: TRBJ2-1; len: 15; abundance: once; v_gene: TRBV5-6; d_gene: NA; CDR3nt: TGTGCCAGTCGGGGACCTGGGGTACCGAGGAATGAGCAGTTCTTC; CDR3aa: CASRGPGVPRNEQFF
j_gene: TRBJ2-7; len: 15; abundance: NA; v_gene: TRBV12-3/TRBV12-4; d_gene: TRBD2; CDR3nt: TGTGCCAGCAGTTCCCTAGCGGGAGTATGGAGCGAGCAGTACTTC; CDR3aa: CASSSLAGVWSEQYF
j_gene: TRBJ2-7; len: 13; abundance: NA; v_gene: TRBV5-1; d_gene: NA; CDR3nt: TGCGCCAGCGCAACGGGCTCCTACAATGAGCAGTACTTC; CDR3aa: CASATGSYNEQYF
j_gene: TRBJ2-7; len: 13; abundance: NA; v_gene: TRBV6-1; d_gene: NA; CDR3nt: TGTGCCAGCAAGGGTTCGGGAGTCTACGAGCAGTACTTC; CDR3aa: CASKGSGVYEQYF
j_gene: TRBJ2-7; len: 15; abundance: NA; v_gene: TRBV25-1; d_gene: TRBD1; CDR3nt: TGTGCCAGCAGCCAGGGACAGCCTAGCTCCTACGAGCAGTACTTC; CDR3aa: CASSQGQPSSYEQYF
j_gene: TRBJ2-5; len: 16; abundance: NA; v_gene: TRBV25-1; d_gene: NA; CDR3nt: TGTGCCACCAGCCGAGGGGGAAGGGGTTCTGGAGAGACCCAGTACTTC; CDR3aa: CATSRGGRGSGETQYF
j_gene: TRBJ1-2; len: 13; abundance: NA; v_gene: TRBV20-1; d_gene: TRBD1; CDR3nt: TGCAGTGCTAGGAGGGGGCAACACTATGGCTACACCTTC; CDR3aa: CSARRGQHYGYTF
j_gene: TRBJ2-1; len: 13; abundance: NA; v_gene: TRBV7-2; d_gene: NA; CDR3nt: TGTGCCAGCAGCTTAACCCCCCACAATGAGCAGTTCTTC; CDR3aa: CASSLTPHNEQFF
j_gene: TRBJ2-1; len: 14; abundance: NA; v_gene: TRBV19; d_gene: TRBD2; CDR3nt: TGTGCCAGTAGTAGGGGGGGACTCTACAATGAGCAGTTCTTC; CDR3aa: CASSRGGLYNEQFF
j_gene: TRBJ1-6; len: 15; abundance: NA; v_gene: TRBV9; d_gene: NA; CDR3nt: TGTGCCAGCAGCCCCGAGGCGGGGGGTGGTCCACCCCTCCACTTT; CDR3aa: CASSPEAGGGPPLHF
j_gene: TRBJ1-6; len: 17; abundance: NA; v_gene: TRBV20-1; d_gene: NA; CDR3nt: TGCAGTGCTAGACGAGGGGATAGACAGCCGGATAATTCACCCCTCCACTTT; CDR3aa: CSARRGDRQPDNSPLHF
j_gene: TRBJ2-5; len: 14; abundance: NA; v_gene: TRBV7-9; d_gene: NA; CDR3nt: TGTGCCAGCAGCCCCCGGGCTTCAGGGGAGACCCAGTACTTC; CDR3aa: CASSPRASGETQYF
j_gene: TRBJ1-1; len: 11; abundance: NA; v_gene: TRBV6-5; d_gene: NA; CDR3nt: TGTGCCAGCAAGGGGAAGTCTGAAGCTTTCTTT; CDR3aa: CASKGKSEAFF
j_gene: TRBJ2-1; len: 13; abundance: NA; v_gene: TRBV7-3; d_gene: TRBD2; CDR3nt: TGTGCCAGCAGCTTAAGGTCAGCGGGGAGTCTGTTCTTC; CDR3aa: CASSLRSAGSLFF
j_gene: TRBJ2-7; len: 15; abundance: NA; v_gene: TRBV12-3/TRBV12-4; d_gene: TRBD1; CDR3nt: TGTGCCAGCAGTCGTCGGACAGGGTATAACCACGAGCAGTACTTC; CDR3aa: CASSRRTGYNHEQYF
j_gene: TRBJ1-2; len: 12; abundance: few; v_gene: TRBV29-1; d_gene: NA; CDR3nt: TGCAGCGGCGAGACAGTTAACTATGGCTACACCTTC; CDR3aa: CSGETVNYGYTF
j_gene: TRBJ1-1; len: 15; abundance: NA; v_gene: TRBV5-5; d_gene: TRBD1; CDR3nt: TGTGCCAGCCACTCTCAGGGGGACCGATTCACTGAAGCTTTCTTT; CDR3aa: CASHSQGDRFTEAFF
j_gene: TRBJ2-4; len: 14; abundance: NA; v_gene: TRBV24-1; d_gene: NA; CDR3nt: TGTGCCACCAGTGATGGTCGGGTCGGAAACATTCAGTACTTC; CDR3aa: CATSDGRVGNIQYF